This T cell receptor beta chain was identified during a study of human thymus T cells. The length of the CDR3 is 15 residues. Unmatched junction bases numbered 3, after V lost 2 bases and J lost 1 base. CDR1 and CDR2 (germline): MNHNS, SASEGT. Sequencing was performed with immunoSEQ multiplex PCR; in TCRdb, only in-frame clones are kept and a portion is missing. The sample lists about 60,000 clones; 90% to 95% were seen once. The TCR comes from a boy younger than two with a congenital heart defect but otherwise immunologically healthy. Source material: blood. This chain connects TRBV6-1 to TRBJ2-3; 7 bases align to TRBD2. CDR3 DNA: TGTGCCAGCAGTGAATCTGCGGGGGGCACAGATACGCAGTATTTT. Residues: CASSESAGGTDTQYF.